The 19 T cell receptor beta chains below all came from one sample that was sequenced in a study of T cells in localized non-small cell lung cancer. Clones were sequenced by immunoSEQ multiplex PCR, and TCRdb holds only the in-frame ones, with some missing. This table has about 7,300 clones, more than 20% appearing once. Here the sequenced sample was lung tumor tissue, taken before any cancer treatment. These receptors were collected from a man between 40 and 70 years old with stage III squamous cell lung carcinoma.

This clone was observed a handful of times. The chain combines TRBV28 with TRBJ1-4; a possible D gene is TRBD1 (6 bases). Germline V gives CDR1 MDHEN, CDR2 SYDVKM. V lost 8 bases to trimming and J lost 6 bases, with 16 bases between them. The CDR3 has 14 residues. CDR3 in amino acids: CASLAGAEDEKLFF. Written as DNA, the CDR3 is TGTGCCAGCCTTGCGGGGGCGGAGGATGAAAAACTGTTTTTT.

This rearrangement joins TRBV6-8 to TRBJ1-5; 7 bases align to TRBD1. CDR3 length: 15 amino acids. The ends lost 6 bases at V and 3 bases at J; junction bases unmatched: 8. CDR1 is MNHGY, CDR2 SAAAGT, per germline. CDR3: CASSKDRDFNQPQHF. CDR3 DNA sequence: TGTGCCAGCAGCAAAGACAGGGACTTCAATCAGCCCCAGCATTTT.

The chain employs TRBV9 and TRBJ2-7; D remains ambiguous. The CDR3 covers 12 residues. Looked up from germline, CDR1 is SGDLS and CDR2 is YYNGEE. Trimming stripped 4 bases from V and 1 base from J, with 6 bases between. The CDR3 DNA reads TGTGCCAGCAGCTCAGGATCCTACGAGCAGTACTTC. Its protein is CASSSGSYEQYF.

This chain joins TRBV11-3 and TRBJ1-1, with D perhaps matching TRBD1 (5 bases). This CDR3 is 15 amino acids long. CDR1 and CDR2 from the germline V gene are SGHNT and YENEEA. Trimming removed 0 bases at V and 0 bases at J, with 8 bases between. The CDR3, as DNA: TGTGCCAGCAGCTTAGATCGGGGGATGAACACTGAAGCTTTCTTT. Its translation: CASSLDRGMNTEAFF.

The CDR3 bases are TGTGCCAGCAGCTTAGGAATAGCGGGGGTGTGGGAGACCCAGTACTTC. Translated: CASSLGIAGVWETQYF. The chain links TRBV11-3 to TRBJ2-5; 9 nucleotides align to TRBD2. The CDR3 has 16 residues. Per germline, CDR1 SGHNT and CDR2 YENEEA. With 1 base clipped from V and 5 bases from J, the junction kept 8 bases outside the gene matches.

This clone was seen more than once but under ten times. The chain joins TRBV6-8 to TRBJ1-2; tentative D call: TRBD1 (5 bases). CDR1 MNHGY and CDR2 SAAAGT come from the germline V gene. Trimming removed 7 bases at V and 4 bases at J, with 10 bases between. There are 12 residues in the CDR3. The CDR3 reads CASTTGAYGYTF. DNA for the CDR3: TGTGCCAGCACCACCGGGGCCTATGGCTACACCTTC.

The chain employs TRBV6-8 and TRBJ2-2; D possibly corresponds to TRBD2 (6 bases). From germline, CDR1 is MNHGY and CDR2 SAAAGT. CDR3 length: 14 amino acids. V was cut by 2 bases and J by 4 bases, with 8 bases left in between. CDR3 sequence (DNA): TGTGCCAGCAGTTACGGAGGGACCACCGGGGAGCTGTTTTTT. Its protein product is CASSYGGTTGELFF.

This clone was recorded a few times. The CDR3 coding sequence is TGTGCCAGTCACCCTGACAGGGTTAATGAAAAACTGTTTTTT. It encodes CASHPDRVNEKLFF. The rearrangement joins TRBV19 to TRBJ1-4, with TRBD1 matching 7 bases. Germline CDR1 reads LNHDA; CDR2 reads SQIVND (reference sequence). The CDR3 is 14 residues long. Trimming removed 8 bases from V and 4 bases from J; junction bases left unmatched: 7. The variable domain in full, completed from reference TRBV19 and TRBJ1-4, reads DGGITQSPKYLFRKEGQNVTLSCEQNLNHDAMYWYRQDPGQGLRLIYYSQIVNDFQKGDIAEGYSVSREKKESFPLTVTSAQKNPTAFYLCASHPDRVNEKLFFGSGTQLSVL.

In its sample, this clone was seen a few times. The chain is built from TRBV11-3 and TRBJ1-4; D uncertain. The CDR3 length is 15 residues. The germline gives CDR1 SGHNT, CDR2 YENEEA. Between the trimmed V and J ends, which lost 4 bases and 4 bases, there was a span of 13 bases. The CDR3 region has the DNA TGTGCCAGCAGCTCCGGGGTCCATTTTAATGAAAAACTGTTTTTT. Its protein product is CASSSGVHFNEKLFF.

V gene TRBV7-2 combines with J gene TRBJ1-1; weak D call: TRBD1 (5 bases). V dropped 10 bases and J dropped 1 base, with 13 bases sitting between them. The CDR3 loop spans 13 amino acids. Germline-derived CDR1 and CDR2 are SGHTA and FQGNSA. The chain's CDR3 is CATTGGWNTEAFF. The CDR3 nucleotides read TGTGCCACAACCGGGGGTTGGAACACTGAAGCTTTCTTT. Using reference TRBV7-2 and TRBJ1-1 for the parts outside the CDR3, the full variable domain is GAGVSQSPSNKVTEKGKDVELRCDPISGHTALYWYRQSLGQGLEFLIYFQGNSAPDKSGLPSDRFSAERTGGSVSTLTIQRTQQEDSAVYLCATTGGWNTEAFFGQGTRLTVV.

The sample holds one count of this clone. This chain links TRBV5-1 with TRBJ1-3; D may be TRBD1 (6 bases). This CDR3 is built from 14 residues. CDR1 and CDR2 (germline): SGHRS, YFSETQ. Trimming left V 3 bases short and J 1 base short, with 8 bases between. The CDR3 region has the DNA TGCGCCAGCAGCTCGCAGGGGTCTGGAAACACCATATATTTT. It specifies CASSSQGSGNTIYF.

This clone has only a few counts. The V gene is TRBV11-3, the J gene TRBJ1-3; D is uncertain. The CDR3 contains 17 residues. The V end lost 1 base, the J end lost 0 bases, and 13 bases lay between the germline ends. Germline V gene lookup returns CDR1 SGHNT and CDR2 YENEEA. The CDR3 region has the DNA TGTGCCAGCAGCTTAGGAGGCGGCCTAAACTCTGGAAACACCATATATTTT. It codes for CASSLGGGLNSGNTIYF.

V is TRBV11-3 and J is TRBJ2-6; the D gene is possibly TRBD2 (5 bases). Looked up from germline, CDR1 is SGHNT and CDR2 is YENEEA. V dropped 3 bases and J dropped 0 bases, with 21 bases sitting between them. The CDR3 length is 20 residues. The CDR3: CASSLDPRALLSSGANVLTF. CDR3 in DNA: TGTGCCAGCAGCTTGGATCCGCGGGCTTTACTTAGCTCTGGGGCCAACGTCCTGACTTTC.

This clone came up many times. The gene calls are TRBV11-3 and TRBJ2-2; possibly TRBD1 for D (5 bases). V was clipped by 2 bases and J by 6 bases, with 10 bases between them. This CDR3 is 14 amino acids long. Germline loops: CDR1 SGHNT, CDR2 YENEEA. This CDR3 reads CASSLRGPPGELFF. The CDR3 DNA is TGTGCCAGCAGCTTAAGGGGCCCCCCCGGGGAGCTGTTTTTT.

This clone turned up a few times. CDR3 nucleotides: TGTGCCAGCAGGAAACAGGCGATGAACACTGAAGCTTTCTTT. It encodes CASRKQAMNTEAFF. The chain has TRBV6-8 and TRBJ1-1; D is possibly TRBD1 (5 bases). CDR1 and CDR2 from the germline V gene are MNHGY and SAAAGT. CDR3 size: 14 residues. V was trimmed by 6 bases and J by 0 bases, leaving 11 bases between them.

This clone was detected a few times. This sequence joins TRBV6-8 and TRBJ1-1; a weak D match, TRBD1 (6 bases). Germline CDR1 reads MNHGY; CDR2 reads SAAAGT. This CDR3 has 14 amino acids. Trimming left V 5 bases short and J 1 base short, with 11 bases between. CDR3 sequence: CASSTGYSNTEAFF. CDR3 nucleotide sequence: TGTGCCAGCAGTACAGGGTACTCGAACACTGAAGCTTTCTTT.

This chain joins TRBV6-8 and TRBJ1-4; 11 nucleotides match TRBD1. Germline CDR1 reads MNHGY; CDR2 reads SAAAGT. Germline trimming cut 3 bases from V and 5 bases from J; bases unmatched to any gene: 2. The CDR3 runs to 15 residues. CDR3 region: CASSYRDRGNEKLFF. CDR3 DNA sequence: TGTGCCAGCAGTTATCGGGACAGGGGGAATGAAAAACTGTTTTTT.

V gene TRBV28 combines with J gene TRBJ1-3; D gene uncertain. The CDR3 sequence is 14 residues long. V was cut by 5 bases and J by 0 bases, with 8 bases left in between. The germline CDR1 and CDR2 sequences are MDHEN and SYDVKM. The CDR3 sequence is CASSLRGSGNTIYF. The CDR3 region has the DNA TGTGCCAGCAGTCTGAGAGGCTCTGGAAACACCATATATTTT.

This clone was seen a few times. The V gene is TRBV11-3, the J gene TRBJ2-4; D tentatively fits TRBD1 or TRBD2 (5 bases each). The CDR3 spans 14 residues. The germline gives CDR1 SGHNT, CDR2 YENEEA. Trimming pared 8 bases from V and 7 bases from J, leaving 18 bases between. CDR3 protein: CASGNSGPQNIQYF. CDR3 sequence (DNA): TGTGCCAGCGGAAATTCGGGACCTCAGAACATTCAGTACTTC. The full variable domain, completed using reference TRBV11-3 and TRBJ2-4, is EAGVVQSPRYKIIEKKQPVAFWCNPISGHNTLYWYLQNLGQGPELLIRYENEEAVDDSQLPKDRFSAERLKGVDSTLKIQPAELGDSAVYLCASGNSGPQNIQYFGAGTRLSVL.